The following is a T cell receptor beta chain sequence with its context. No antigen is known for it. This specimen belongs to a study of blood T cells in healthy people across ages. Study results and limitations: Older individuals had lower TCR beta diversity per million T cells (the decline was roughly linear). Researchers deemed the diversity estimates from one million T cells underestimates. Using unsorted PBMCs precluded a conclusive naive versus antigen-experienced comparison.

With a J-beta primer mix and a sample-barcoded 5' primer, a second PCR ran about 6 to 11 cycles. TCRdb processed the 5' RACE reads anew with MiXCR; each CDR3 protein has one entry. The sample consists of approximately 1,000,000 distinct CDR3 sequences, 35% to 40% of them appearing once. The V gene's germline CDR1 is MGHDK and CDR2 SYGVNS. The CDR3 is 18 residues long. The J segment lost 2 bases and the V segment lost 5 bases, leaving 14 bases of the junction unmatched. Sequences were obtained from blood. V is TRBV25-1 and J is TRBJ2-1; 8 nucleotides align to TRBD2. The sequence came from a man aged 18 to 35 in good health. CDR3 nucleotides: TGTGCCAGCAGTCCTCGGACTAGCTGGGAAATCGCCTACAATGAGCAGTTCTTC. Its translation is CASSPRTSWEIAYNEQFF.